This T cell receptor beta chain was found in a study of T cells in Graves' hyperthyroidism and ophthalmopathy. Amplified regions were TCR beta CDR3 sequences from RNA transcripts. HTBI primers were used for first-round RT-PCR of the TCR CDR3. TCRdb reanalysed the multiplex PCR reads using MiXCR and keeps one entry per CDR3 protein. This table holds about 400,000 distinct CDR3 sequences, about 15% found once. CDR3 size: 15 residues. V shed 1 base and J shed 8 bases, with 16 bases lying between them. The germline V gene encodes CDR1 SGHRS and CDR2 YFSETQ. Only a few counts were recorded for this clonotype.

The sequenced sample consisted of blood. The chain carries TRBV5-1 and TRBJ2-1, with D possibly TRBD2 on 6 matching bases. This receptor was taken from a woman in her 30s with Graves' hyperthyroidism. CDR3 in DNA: TGCGCCAGCAGCTTGTTTGTAGGAGGGACCCATGAGCAGTTCTTC. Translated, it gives CASSLFVGGTHEQFF.